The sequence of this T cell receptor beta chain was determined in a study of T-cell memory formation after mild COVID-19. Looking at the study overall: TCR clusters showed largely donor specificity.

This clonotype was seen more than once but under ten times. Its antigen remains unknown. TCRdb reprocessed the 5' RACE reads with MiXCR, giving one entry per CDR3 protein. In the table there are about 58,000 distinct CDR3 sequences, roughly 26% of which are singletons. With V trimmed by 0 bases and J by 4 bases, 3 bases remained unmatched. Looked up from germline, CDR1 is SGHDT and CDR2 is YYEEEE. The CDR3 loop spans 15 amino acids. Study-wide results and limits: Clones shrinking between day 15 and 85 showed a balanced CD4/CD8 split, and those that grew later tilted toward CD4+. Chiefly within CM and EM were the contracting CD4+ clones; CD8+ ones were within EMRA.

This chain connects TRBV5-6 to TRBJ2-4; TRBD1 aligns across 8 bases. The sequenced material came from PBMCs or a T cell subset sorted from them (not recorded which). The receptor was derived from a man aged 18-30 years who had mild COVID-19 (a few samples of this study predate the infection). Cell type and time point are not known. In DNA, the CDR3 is TGTGCCAGCAGCTTGGTGGGACAGGAAAAAAACATTCAGTACTTC. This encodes CASSLVGQEKNIQYF. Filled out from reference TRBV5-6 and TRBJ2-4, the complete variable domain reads DAGVTQSPTHLIKTRGQQVTLRCSPKSGHDTVSWYQQALGQGPQFIFQYYEEEERQRGNFPDRFSGHQFPNYSSELNVNALLLGDSALYLCASSLVGQEKNIQYFGAGTRLSVL.